This T cell receptor (beta chain) was obtained from a study of blood T cell repertoires in COVID-19. As for the study in general: Sources were T cells, B-cell-depleted T cells, or PBMCs; the material itself was cDNA or gDNA.

Clones were read by immunoSEQ multiplex PCR, and TCRdb kept only the in-frame ones, dropping some. The table includes 150,000 to 200,000 clones, roughly four fifths detected once. This CDR3 is built from 15 residues. V was clipped by 1 base and J by 8 bases; unmatched bases: 6. The germline gives CDR1 KGHDR, CDR2 SFDVKD. The rearrangement joins TRBV24-1 to TRBJ2-1; 8 bases map to TRBD1. The material sequenced was peripheral blood. The sequence was obtained from a woman aged 70-85 years with COVID-19, enrolled during active disease. The CDR3 loop reads CATSDFSRGRDEQFF. The CDR3 nucleotides read TGTGCCACCAGTGATTTTTCCAGGGGGCGGGATGAGCAGTTCTTC.